Below are 14 T cell receptor beta chains sequenced from a single sample in a study of shared clonotypes between healthy human individuals. Profiling relied on immunoSEQ multiplex PCR, and the TCRdb table lists in-frame clones only, not all of them. The sample consists of under 850,000 clones, 80% to 95% of them appearing once. Positively selected for CCR7, the CD45RO-negative cells used as naive CD8 cells excluded terminally differentiated effector memory CD45RA+ cells. Specimen: naive CD8+ T cells sorted from blood. The receptors come from a man aged 30-40 years in good health.

The chain is built from TRBV7-9 and TRBJ2-7; 7 bases are shared with TRBD1. This CDR3 region has 15 residues. CDR1 and CDR2 (germline): SEHNR, FQNEAQ (reference sequence). V was clipped by 1 base and J by 3 bases; unmatched bases: 6. In nucleotides, the CDR3 is TGTGCCAGCAGCTTAGGGGGGACAGCATACTACGAGCAGTACTTC. Its translation is CASSLGGTAYYEQYF.

The J gene is TRBJ2-3, the V gene TRBV5-6; 10 bases are a match to TRBD1. This CDR3 spans 15 amino acids. Germline CDR1 is SGHDT and CDR2 is YYEEEE. V was clipped by 3 bases and J by 5 bases; unmatched bases: 6. The CDR3 here is CASSYGTGVIDTQYF. Here the CDR3 DNA reads TGTGCCAGCAGCTACGGGACAGGGGTTATAGATACGCAGTATTTT.

This chain connects TRBV25-1 to TRBJ2-7; 9 positions match TRBD1. CDR1 MGHDK and CDR2 SYGVNS come from the germline V gene. The CDR3 contains 15 residues. The ends lost 6 bases at V and 4 bases at J; junction bases unmatched: 10. The CDR3 sequence: CASRHTGGLVYEQYF. As DNA, the CDR3 is TGTGCCAGCAGGCACACAGGGGGCCTTGTGTACGAGCAGTACTTC.

The chain links TRBV19 to TRBJ2-1; 7 bases map to TRBD1. Losses at the gene ends were 11 bases for V and 12 bases for J; bases not matched to a gene: 25. The CDR3 covers 16 residues. Germline V gene data show CDR1 as LNHDA and CDR2 as SQIVND (reference sequence). CDR3 region: CAGITNDWDRSLGQFF. The CDR3, as DNA: TGTGCCGGCATCACAAATGATTGGGACAGATCGTTAGGGCAGTTCTTC.

The chain carries TRBV7-9 and TRBJ2-2; 8 bases match TRBD2. V shed 5 bases, J shed 4 bases, and the junction held 9 bases outside the gene matches. CDR3 size: 16 residues. Germline lookup yields CDR1 SEHNR and CDR2 FQNEAQ (reference sequence). The CDR3 DNA reads TGTGCCAGCAGCGGTAGCCCGGGAGGGAGCACCGGGGAGCTGTTTTTT. This translates into CASSGSPGGSTGELFF.

V and J are TRBV4-3 and TRBJ2-1, with a possible D match to TRBD1 (5 bases). The CDR3 is 15 residues long. V dropped 4 bases and J dropped 0 bases, with 10 bases sitting between them. Germline V gives CDR1 LGHNA, CDR2 YSLEER. In DNA, the CDR3 is TGCGCCAGCAGCCCGACAGTTCCCTCCTACAATGAGCAGTTCTTC. It codes for CASSPTVPSYNEQFF.

This chain uses TRBV7-9 with TRBJ1-2; no definite D call. The CDR3 is 14 amino acids. The germline CDR1 and CDR2 sequences are SEHNR and FQNEAQ (reference sequence). V was cut by 1 base and J by 4 bases, with 10 bases left in between. This chain's CDR3 is CASSLGASIYGYTF. In nucleotides, the CDR3 is TGTGCCAGCAGCTTAGGCGCGAGCATCTATGGCTACACCTTC.

The V and J genes are TRBV6-5 and TRBJ2-7; the D gene is possibly TRBD1 (6 bases). The CDR3 is 14 amino acids. The V end was cut by 4 bases, the J end by 5 bases, with 15 bases between. Germline lookup yields CDR1 MNHEY and CDR2 SVGAGI. CDR3 amino acids: CASSLQGAFDEQYF. The CDR3 coding sequence is TGTGCCAGCAGTTTACAGGGTGCGTTTGACGAGCAGTACTTC.

CDR3 in DNA: TGTGCCAGCAGCTTTAGCGCCAATGAGCAGTTCTTC. It yields the protein CASSFSANEQFF. The chain couples TRBV5-4 to TRBJ2-1; D perhaps matches TRBD2 (5 bases). Germline CDR1 and CDR2: SGHNT and YYREEE (reference sequence). V dropped 2 bases and J dropped 6 bases, with 6 bases sitting between them. This CDR3 spans 12 amino acids.

The chain carries TRBV28 and TRBJ1-5; 8 bases line up with TRBD1. The CDR3 contains 18 residues. V lost 6 bases to trimming and J lost 3 bases; unmatched junction nucleotides: 16. The germline gives CDR1 MDHEN, CDR2 SYDVKM. The CDR3 loop reads CASSRRPTGDGTNQPQHF. CDR3 nucleotide sequence: TGTGCCAGCAGCCGCCGTCCGACAGGGGATGGAACCAATCAGCCCCAGCATTTT.

This sequence joins TRBV5-1 and TRBJ2-5; 14 positions agree with TRBD2. V lost 4 bases, J lost 2 bases, and 4 bases stayed unmatched. This CDR3 comprises 16 residues. Germline V gene lookup returns CDR1 SGHRS and CDR2 YFSETQ. The chain's CDR3 is CASSPWTSGGQETQYF. Here the CDR3 DNA reads TGCGCCAGCAGCCCCTGGACTAGCGGGGGGCAAGAGACCCAGTACTTC.

This chain connects TRBV7-9 to TRBJ2-7; TRBD2 agrees at 12 bases. In germline, CDR1 is SEHNR, CDR2 FQNEAQ (reference sequence). The CDR3 has 15 residues. With V trimmed by 5 bases and J by 5 bases, 7 bases remained unmatched. The CDR3 coding sequence is TGTGCCAGCAGCCGTGGACTAGCGGGATTCCACGAGCAGTACTTC. Amino acid sequence: CASSRGLAGFHEQYF. The entire variable domain, with the rest obtained from reference TRBV7-9 and TRBJ2-7, is as follows: DTGVSQNPRHKITKRGQNVTFRCDPISEHNRLYWYRQTLGQGPEFLTYFQNEAQLEKSRLLSDRFSAERPKGSFSTLEIQRTEQGDSAMYLCASSRGLAGFHEQYFGPGTRLTVT.

V usage is TRBV5-5 and J usage is TRBJ1-2; D not certain. Trimming removed 0 bases from V and 7 bases from J, with 10 bases in between. This CDR3 has 13 amino acids. The germline V gene has CDR1 SGHKS and CDR2 YYEKEE (reference sequence). The CDR3 spells CASSLAGRGGYTF. The DNA for the CDR3 is TGTGCCAGCAGCTTGGCGGGCAGAGGTGGCTACACCTTC.

This rearrangement joins TRBV9 to TRBJ2-5; D may be TRBD2 (7 bases). V shed 0 bases and J shed 1 base, with 13 bases lying between them. The germline gives CDR1 SGDLS, CDR2 YYNGEE. The CDR3 has 16 amino acids. As DNA, the CDR3 is TGTGCCAGCAGCGTAGGGGGAGGGACAACCCAAGAGACCCAGTACTTC. Protein: CASSVGGGTTQETQYF.